A selection of T cell receptor beta chains follows, all from one sample in a study of T cell responses to AZD1222 COVID-19 vaccine. The assay was immunoSEQ multiplex PCR, and TCRdb's table has in-frame clones only and misses some. The top ten hold approximately 30% of the sample, which has tens of thousands of clones, 85% to 90% seen once. Source: peripheral blood, taken on day 0 of AZD1222 vaccination. These receptors came from an adult in good health. Both conserved end residues are part of each CDR3. The order of the fields is D gene, J gene, clone size, CDR3 length, V gene, CDR3 protein, CDR3 DNA. D genes are given only for firm matches. A clone size is listed for some rows: how often the clone was seen (once, few, many), or a class if it is expanded.

.	TRBJ1-2	.	14	TRBV5-1	CASSWDPPNYGYTF	TGCGCCAGCAGCTGGGACCCCCCTAACTATGGCTACACCTTC
TRBD1	TRBJ1-3	.	17	TRBV27	CASSLFPGQGSGNTIYF	TGTGCCAGCAGTTTATTCCCGGGACAGGGCTCTGGAAACACCATATATTTT
.	TRBJ2-1	.	12	TRBV14	CASSRGFSEQFF	TGTGCCAGCAGCCGGGGGTTCAGTGAGCAGTTCTTC
.	TRBJ1-4	.	14	TRBV28	CASSFPPENEKLFF	TGTGCCAGCAGTTTTCCCCCGGAGAATGAAAAACTGTTTTTT
.	TRBJ1-1	.	15	TRBV15	CASRGDEGGNTEAFF	TGTGCCTCACGGGGAGACGAAGGAGGGAACACTGAAGCTTTCTTT
.	TRBJ2-1	.	12	TRBV7-9	CASSPGHPEQFF	TGTGCCAGCAGCCCCGGACACCCGGAGCAGTTCTTC
TRBD2	TRBJ2-1	.	18	TRBV19	CASSHQQTSARPYNEQFF	TGTGCCAGTAGTCACCAACAGACTAGCGCGAGGCCCTACAATGAGCAGTTCTTC
.	TRBJ2-1	.	11	TRBV20-1	CSASITNEQFF	TGCAGTGCTAGTATTACCAATGAGCAGTTCTTC
TRBD2	TRBJ2-5	.	18	TRBV5-1	CASSEQGLAGTRQETQYF	TGCGCCAGCAGCGAACAGGGACTAGCGGGAACCCGACAAGAGACCCAGTACTTC
TRBD1	TRBJ1-4	few	16	TRBV2	CASSESRQGQNEKLFF	TGTGCCAGCAGTGAAAGCCGACAGGGACAAAATGAAAAACTGTTTTTT
.	TRBJ2-5	.	17	TRBV7-9	CASSPGFDRLLQETQYF	TGTGCCAGCAGCCCCGGTTTTGACAGGCTGCTACAAGAGACCCAGTACTTC
TRBD1	TRBJ2-5	.	15	TRBV5-5	CASSLASTGVETQYF	TGTGCCAGCAGCTTGGCTTCAACAGGGGTGGAGACCCAGTACTTC
TRBD1	TRBJ1-5	.	15	TRBV7-2	CASSLLGGTNQPQHF	TGTGCCAGCAGCTTATTAGGGGGCACCAATCAGCCCCAGCATTTT
TRBD1	TRBJ1-1	.	13	TRBV7-9	CASSSRTGTEAFF	TGTGCCAGCAGCTCCCGGACAGGGACCGAAGCTTTCTTT
TRBD1	TRBJ2-1	.	15	TRBV7-6	CASSSTGTGDNEQFF	TGTGCCAGCAGTTCTACCGGGACAGGGGACAATGAGCAGTTCTTC
.	TRBJ1-3	.	15	TRBV15	CATSRDRTFGNTIYF	TGTGCCACCAGCAGAGATAGGACATTCGGAAACACCATATATTTT
.	TRBJ1-4	.	16	TRBV9	CASSVAVTANNEKLFF	TGTGCCAGCAGCGTAGCTGTAACAGCAAATAATGAAAAACTGTTTTTT
TRBD2	TRBJ2-3	.	15	TRBV11-2	CASSTSGRDTDTQYF	TGTGCCAGCAGTACTAGCGGGAGGGACACAGATACGCAGTATTTT
.	TRBJ2-5	.	13	TRBV28	CASRTSLQETQYF	TGTGCCAGCAGGACCAGCCTACAAGAGACCCAGTACTTC
.	TRBJ1-2	.	15	TRBV27	CASSFYRGGLFGYTF	TGTGCCAGCAGTTTCTATAGGGGAGGGCTCTTCGGCTACACCTTC
TRBD1	TRBJ1-4	.	15	TRBV28	CASGTGGLTNEKLFF	TGTGCCAGCGGGACAGGGGGTCTAACTAATGAAAAACTGTTTTTT
.	TRBJ1-1	.	16	TRBV19	CASSVGLGLGNTEAFF	TGTGCCAGTAGTGTAGGGTTAGGGCTTGGGAACACTGAAGCTTTCTTT